This T cell receptor beta chain was recovered during a study of cytomegalovirus exposure and HLA in healthy donors. PCR used 60 Vbeta primers and 13 Jbeta primers. Original analysis: Unique TCR beta chains totaled roughly 80 million in a later count, with roughly 11 million of them shared. Method: immunoSEQ multiplex PCR; TCRdb's copy keeps in-frame clones and lacks some. D and trimming were read from the DNA, whereas the V and J calls and clone size are those reported in that table. This table holds some 160,000 clones, about 72% found once. As concerns this clone: Its antigen remains unknown.

Notes on the study in general: Sequencing likely produced, as an artifact, a cluster of highly shared sequence variants. Clonal expansion, a later analysis showed, was greater in HLA-associated TCR beta chains than in equally common others.

Sequencing used PBMCs. The origin of this receptor is a male donor in good health and CMV-seronegative.

Here the CDR3 reads CASAPDYYQPQHF. Written as DNA, the CDR3 is TGTGCCAGCGCACCCGACTATTATCAGCCCCAGCATTTT. The J gene is TRBJ1-5, the V gene TRBV9; no clear D gene. V lost 7 bases and J lost 5, with 13 bases in between. From germline, CDR1 is SGDLS and CDR2 YYNGEE. CDR3 length: 13 residues.